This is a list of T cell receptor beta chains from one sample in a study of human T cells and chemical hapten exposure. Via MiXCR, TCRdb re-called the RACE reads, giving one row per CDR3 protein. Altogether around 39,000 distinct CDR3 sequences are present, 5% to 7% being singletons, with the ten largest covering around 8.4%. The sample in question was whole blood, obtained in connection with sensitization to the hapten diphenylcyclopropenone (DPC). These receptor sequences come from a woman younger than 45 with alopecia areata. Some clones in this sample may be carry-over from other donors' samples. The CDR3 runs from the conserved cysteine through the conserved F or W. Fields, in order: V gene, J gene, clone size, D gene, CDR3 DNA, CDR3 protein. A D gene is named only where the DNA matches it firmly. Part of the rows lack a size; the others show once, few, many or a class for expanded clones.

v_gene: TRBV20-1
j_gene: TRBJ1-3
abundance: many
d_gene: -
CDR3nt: TGCAGTGCTACATCTGGAAACACCATATATTTT
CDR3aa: CSATSGNTIYF

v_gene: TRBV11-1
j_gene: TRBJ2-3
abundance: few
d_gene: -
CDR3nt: TGTGCCAGCAGCTTTTTTAGGGACCCCCCACCGAGCGAAATGGATACGCAGTATTTT
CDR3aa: CASSFFRDPPPSEMDTQYF

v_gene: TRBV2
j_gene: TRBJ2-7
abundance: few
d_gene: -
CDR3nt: TGTGCCAGCAGTGAATCGACTTCGCGGGCCTACGAGCAGTACTTC
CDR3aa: CASSESTSRAYEQYF

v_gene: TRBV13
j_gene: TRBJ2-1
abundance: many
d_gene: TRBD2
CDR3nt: TGTGCCAGCAGCCAACTAGCGGGGGGGTTCAATGAGCAGTTCTTC
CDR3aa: CASSQLAGGFNEQFF

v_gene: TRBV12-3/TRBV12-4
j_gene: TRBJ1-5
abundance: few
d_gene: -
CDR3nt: TGTGCCAGCAGTTCGGGGGCGCGGGGCAATCAGCCCCAGCATTTT
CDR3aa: CASSSGARGNQPQHF

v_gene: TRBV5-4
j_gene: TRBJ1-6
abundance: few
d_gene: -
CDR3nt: TGTGCCAGCAGCTTGGGTGTGGGGTATGGCCCTCACTTT
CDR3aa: CASSLGVGYGPHF

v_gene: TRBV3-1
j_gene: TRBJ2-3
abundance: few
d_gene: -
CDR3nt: TGTGCCAGCAGCCAAGCAGATACGCAGTATTTT
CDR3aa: CASSQADTQYF

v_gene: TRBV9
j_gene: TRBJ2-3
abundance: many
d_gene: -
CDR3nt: TGTGCCAGCAGCGTAGCGTCCAGGACGAGGATAGATACGCAGTATTTT
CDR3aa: CASSVASRTRIDTQYF

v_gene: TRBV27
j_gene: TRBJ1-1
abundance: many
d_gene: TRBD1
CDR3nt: TGTGCCAGCAGCCGGCGACAGGGACAAACAGGTGAAGCTTTCTTT
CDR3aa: CASSRRQGQTGEAFF

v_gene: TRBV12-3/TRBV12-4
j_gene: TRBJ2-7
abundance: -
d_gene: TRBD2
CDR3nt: TGTGCCAGCAGTCCTGATCTAGCGGGGGTCTACGAGCAGTACTTC
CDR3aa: CASSPDLAGVYEQYF

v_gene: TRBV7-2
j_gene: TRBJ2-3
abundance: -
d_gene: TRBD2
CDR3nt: TGTGCCAGCAGCATAGTATTGGGGGGGGTGGCAGATACGCAGTATTTT
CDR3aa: CASSIVLGGVADTQYF

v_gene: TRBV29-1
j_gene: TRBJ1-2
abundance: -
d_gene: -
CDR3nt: TGCAGCGCGGACTTGAGGGCTAACTATGGCTACACCTTC
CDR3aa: CSADLRANYGYTF

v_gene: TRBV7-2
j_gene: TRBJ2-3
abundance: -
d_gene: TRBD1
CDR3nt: TGTGCCAGCAGCTTATGGACAGGGGCTTACACAGATACGCAGTATTTT
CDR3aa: CASSLWTGAYTDTQYF

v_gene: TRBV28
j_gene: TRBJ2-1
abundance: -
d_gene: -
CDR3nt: TGTGCCAGCACCCTGGGGGGGACAGGCAATGAGCAGTTCTTC
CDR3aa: CASTLGGTGNEQFF

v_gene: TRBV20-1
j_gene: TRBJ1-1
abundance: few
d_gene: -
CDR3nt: TGCAGTGCTAGAGGTGGGGGCGGAGCTTTCTTT
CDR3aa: CSARGGGGAFF

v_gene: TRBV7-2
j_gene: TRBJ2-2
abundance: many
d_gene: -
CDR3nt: TGTGCCAGCAGCCCAGGCCGAATTCCCACCGGGGAGCTGTTTTTT
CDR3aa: CASSPGRIPTGELFF

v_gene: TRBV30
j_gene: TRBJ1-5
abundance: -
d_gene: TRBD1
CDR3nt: TGTGCCTGGGAATCAGGGGGCGGCCAGCCCCAGCATTTT
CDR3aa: CAWESGGGQPQHF

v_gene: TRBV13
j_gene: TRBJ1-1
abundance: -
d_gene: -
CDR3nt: TGTGCCAGCAGCCCCTACCAGGGAGCAGAGTGGGGCCCCACTGAAGCTTTCTTT
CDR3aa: CASSPYQGAEWGPTEAFF

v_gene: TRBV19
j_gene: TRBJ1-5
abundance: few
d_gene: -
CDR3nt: TGTGCCAGTGGACGGGCGGACAGCAATCAGCCCCAGCATTTT
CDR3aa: CASGRADSNQPQHF

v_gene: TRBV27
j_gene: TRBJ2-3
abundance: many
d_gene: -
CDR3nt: TGTGCCAGCAGTTCAAGGCAGCCCACAGATACGCAGTATTTT
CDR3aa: CASSSRQPTDTQYF

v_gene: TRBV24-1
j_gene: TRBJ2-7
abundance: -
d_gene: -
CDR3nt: TGTGCCACCAGTGATAAACAAACCTACGAGCAGTACTTC
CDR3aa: CATSDKQTYEQYF

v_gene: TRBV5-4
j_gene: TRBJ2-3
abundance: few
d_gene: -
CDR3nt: TGTGCCAGCAGTTCAAGATCCGGGGGCCCAGATACGCAGTATTTT
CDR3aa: CASSSRSGGPDTQYF

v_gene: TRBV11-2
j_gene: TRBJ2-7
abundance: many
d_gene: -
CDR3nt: TGTGCCAGCAGATCTCACGCGGGGTTGGGATACGAGCAGTACTTC
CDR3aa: CASRSHAGLGYEQYF

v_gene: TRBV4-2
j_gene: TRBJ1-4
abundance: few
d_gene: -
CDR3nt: TGTGCCAGCAGCAGGGAGGACGGTCGGAATGAAAAACTGTTTTTT
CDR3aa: CASSREDGRNEKLFF

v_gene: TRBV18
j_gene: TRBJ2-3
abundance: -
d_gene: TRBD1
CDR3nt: TGTGCCAGCTCACCCGGGACAGGGGCCCGCACAGATACGCAGTATTTT
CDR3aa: CASSPGTGARTDTQYF

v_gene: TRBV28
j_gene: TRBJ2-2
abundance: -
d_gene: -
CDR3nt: TGTGCCAGCAGTTTGCAGGCAGGGGTTCGCGGGGAGCTGTTTTTT
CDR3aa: CASSLQAGVRGELFF

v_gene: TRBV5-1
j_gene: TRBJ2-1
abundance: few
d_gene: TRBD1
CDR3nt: TGCGCCAGCAGCCGGACGGGACAGAACGTCTACAATGAGCAGTTCTTC
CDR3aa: CASSRTGQNVYNEQFF

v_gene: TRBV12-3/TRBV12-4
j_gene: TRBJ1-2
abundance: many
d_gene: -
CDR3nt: TGTGCCAGCAGTTTAACCCATGGCTCAAACTATGGCTACACCTTC
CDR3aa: CASSLTHGSNYGYTF

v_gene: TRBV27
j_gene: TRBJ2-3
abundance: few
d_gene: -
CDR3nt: TGTGCCAGCAGTTTCCCGGGTACAGATACGCAGTATTTT
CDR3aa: CASSFPGTDTQYF

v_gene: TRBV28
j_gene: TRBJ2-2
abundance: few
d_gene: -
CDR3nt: TGTGCCAGCAAACAGGACACCCGAGGCACCGGGGAGCTGTTTTTT
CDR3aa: CASKQDTRGTGELFF

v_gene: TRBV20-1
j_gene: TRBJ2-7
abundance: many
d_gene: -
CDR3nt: TGCAGTGCTGACCTGGGCAGGCAAGGAAAAATAGCCTACGAGCAGTACTTC
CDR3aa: CSADLGRQGKIAYEQYF

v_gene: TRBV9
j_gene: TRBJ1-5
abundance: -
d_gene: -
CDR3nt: TGTGCCAGCAGCACCACAGGACATAGCAATCAGCCCCAGCATTTT
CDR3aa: CASSTTGHSNQPQHF

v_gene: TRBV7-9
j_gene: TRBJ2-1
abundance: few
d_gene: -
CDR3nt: TGTGCCAGCAGCTATACACAGGGGGGGGGCATTCCGTACAATGAGCAGTTCTTC
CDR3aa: CASSYTQGGGIPYNEQFF

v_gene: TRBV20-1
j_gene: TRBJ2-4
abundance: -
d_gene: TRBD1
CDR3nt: TGCAGTGCTCCGAGCTCACAGGGGGCGCGTGCCAAAAACATTCAGTACTTC
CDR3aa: CSAPSSQGARAKNIQYF

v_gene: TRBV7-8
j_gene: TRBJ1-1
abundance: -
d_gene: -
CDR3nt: TGTGCCAGCAGCTTAGCGCTGGGCCACACTGAAGCTTTCTTT
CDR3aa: CASSLALGHTEAFF

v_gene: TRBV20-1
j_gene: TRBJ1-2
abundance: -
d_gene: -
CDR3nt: TGCAGTGCTACTTTCACAGGGTACGGCTACACCTTC
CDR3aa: CSATFTGYGYTF

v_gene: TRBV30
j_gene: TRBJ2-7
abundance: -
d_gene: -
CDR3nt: TGTGCCTGGACCCAAGATGGCCACTACGAGCAGTACTTC
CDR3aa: CAWTQDGHYEQYF

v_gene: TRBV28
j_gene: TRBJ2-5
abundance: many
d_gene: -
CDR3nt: TGTGCCATCTCCGAGGGAGGAAGCCAAGAGACCCAGTACTTC
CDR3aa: CAISEGGSQETQYF

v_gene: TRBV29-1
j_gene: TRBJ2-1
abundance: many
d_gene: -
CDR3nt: TGCAGCGTTGGTCTGGCGGGACGGTCAAATGAGCAGTTCTTC
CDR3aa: CSVGLAGRSNEQFF

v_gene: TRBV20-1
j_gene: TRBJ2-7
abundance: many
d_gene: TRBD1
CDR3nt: TGCAGTGCTGGTACCGGGACAGGCGCTCAGCAGTACTTC
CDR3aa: CSAGTGTGAQQYF

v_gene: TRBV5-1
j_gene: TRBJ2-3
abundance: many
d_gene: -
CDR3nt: TGCGCCAGCAGCTTGGCCACCATCAATACGCAGTATTTT
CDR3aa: CASSLATINTQYF

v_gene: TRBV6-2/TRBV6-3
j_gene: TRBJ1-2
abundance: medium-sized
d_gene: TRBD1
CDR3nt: TGTGCCAGCATCCTACGCCCGGGACAGGAGATCTATGGCTACACCTTC
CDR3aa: CASILRPGQEIYGYTF

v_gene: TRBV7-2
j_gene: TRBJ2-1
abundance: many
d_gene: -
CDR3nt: TGTGCCAGCAGCTTAGAGTTAAATGAGCAGTTCTTC
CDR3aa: CASSLELNEQFF

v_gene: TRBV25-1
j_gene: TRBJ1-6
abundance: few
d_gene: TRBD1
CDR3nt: TGTGCCAGCAGTGATCCGGGACAGGGTAATTCACCCCTCCACTTT
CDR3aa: CASSDPGQGNSPLHF

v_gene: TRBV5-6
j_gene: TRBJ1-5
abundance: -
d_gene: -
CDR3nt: TGTGCCAGCAGTCCAGGGTACAATAGCAATCAGCCCCAGCATTTT
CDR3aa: CASSPGYNSNQPQHF

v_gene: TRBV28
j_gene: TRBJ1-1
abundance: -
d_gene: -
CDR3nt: TGTGCCAACAGGGTGGGGGGGCCGAACACTGAAGCTTTCTTT
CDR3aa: CANRVGGPNTEAFF

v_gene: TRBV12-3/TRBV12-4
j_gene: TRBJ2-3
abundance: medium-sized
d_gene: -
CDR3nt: TGTGCCAGCAGTTTTTATATTCGGCCCCCCGGGGATACGCAGTATTTT
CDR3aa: CASSFYIRPPGDTQYF

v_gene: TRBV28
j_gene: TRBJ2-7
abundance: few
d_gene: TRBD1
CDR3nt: TGTGCCAGCAGTTCCCGGGACAGGGGGCTTTACGAGCAGTACTTC
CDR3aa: CASSSRDRGLYEQYF

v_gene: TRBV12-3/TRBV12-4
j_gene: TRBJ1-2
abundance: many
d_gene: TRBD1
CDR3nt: TGTGCCAGCAGTTTCCAGGGGGCCCTTCGTGGTGGCTACACCTTC
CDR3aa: CASSFQGALRGGYTF

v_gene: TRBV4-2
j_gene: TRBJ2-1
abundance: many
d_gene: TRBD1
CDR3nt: TGTGCCAGCAGCCCCCGGGACAGGGTTGATGAGCAGTTCTTC
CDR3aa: CASSPRDRVDEQFF